These 15 T cell receptor beta chains originate from one sample sequenced in a study of blood T cell repertoires in COVID-19. Method: immunoSEQ multiplex PCR; TCRdb's copy keeps in-frame clones and lacks some. The sample lists 250,000 to 400,000 clones, approximately 88% seen once, with 1.5% to 2% in the top ten. Sequencing input: peripheral blood. The receptor set was obtained from a woman aged 25 to 39 with COVID-19, enrolled during active disease.

The chain is built from TRBV4-1 and TRBJ2-3, with 7 bases aligning to TRBD1. Trimming cost V 2 bases and J 0 bases; bases outside gene matches: 5. CDR1 MGHRA and CDR2 YSYEKL come from the germline V gene. The CDR3 extends over 16 amino acids. The CDR3 loop reads CASSQRTGPSTDTQYF. The CDR3 DNA reads as TGCGCCAGCAGCCAAAGGACAGGCCCTAGCACAGATACGCAGTATTTT.

V usage is TRBV29-1 and J usage is TRBJ2-2; 7 bases align to TRBD1. Germline values: CDR1 SQVTM, CDR2 ANQGSEA. Unmatched junction bases numbered 5, after V lost 6 bases and J lost 7 bases. This CDR3 has 12 amino acids. The CDR3 protein is CSVPQGNGELFF. The CDR3 DNA follows: TGCAGCGTGCCACAGGGGAACGGGGAGCTGTTTTTT.

The chain has TRBV5-1 and TRBJ2-7; D perhaps matches TRBD1 (5 bases). Between the trimmed V and J ends, which lost 1 base and 1 base, there was a span of 12 bases. CDR1 and CDR2 from the germline V gene are SGHRS and YFSETQ. The length of the CDR3 is 15 residues. The CDR3 DNA sequence: TGCGCCAGCAGCTTGTCGGCAGGGTCGTCCTACGAGCAGTACTTC. It is translated as CASSLSAGSSYEQYF.

This rearrangement joins TRBV7-2 to TRBJ2-7; D unclear. Trimming took 2 bases from V and 1 from J, leaving 12 bases between them. The CDR3 is 15 amino acids. Germline V CDR1 and CDR2: SGHTA, FQGNSA. The CDR3 sequence is CASSLQVMASYEQYF. The CDR3 coding sequence is TGTGCCAGCAGCTTACAGGTGATGGCATCCTACGAGCAGTACTTC.

The chain employs TRBV19 and TRBJ2-5; D gene uncertain. This CDR3 has 13 amino acids. Trimming pared 4 bases from V and 1 base from J, leaving 7 bases between. From germline, CDR1 is LNHDA and CDR2 SQIVND (reference sequence). CDR3 residues: CASSTQAQETQYF. Here the CDR3 DNA reads TGTGCCAGTAGTACCCAAGCCCAAGAGACCCAGTACTTC.

This rearrangement joins TRBV30 to TRBJ1-6; a weak D match, TRBD1 (6 bases). Trimming took off 5 bases at V and 9 bases at J, with 17 bases between the two ends. The length of the CDR3 is 14 residues. The germline V gene has CDR1 GTSNPN and CDR2 SVGIG (reference sequence). The CDR3 is CAWSLVAGVSPLHF. The CDR3 coding sequence is TGTGCCTGGTCCCTTGTGGCAGGGGTTTCACCCCTCCACTTT.

This chain joins TRBV28 and TRBJ1-6; D unclear. The germline gives CDR1 MDHEN, CDR2 SYDVKM. V lost 2 bases and J lost 0, with 5 bases in between. The CDR3 runs 15 residues. CDR3 region: CASSLPRSYNSPLHF. The CDR3 coding sequence is TGTGCCAGCAGTTTACCTCGCTCCTATAATTCACCCCTCCACTTT.

The J gene is TRBJ1-2, the V gene TRBV20-1, with D unclear. The CDR3 is 13 amino acids. In germline, CDR1 is DFQATT, CDR2 SNEGSKA (reference sequence). Between the trimmed V and J ends, which lost 3 bases and 0 bases, there was a span of 8 bases. The CDR3 sequence is CSASNQANYGYTF. Written as DNA, the CDR3 is TGCAGTGCTAGTAATCAGGCTAACTATGGCTACACCTTC.

The chain is built from TRBV7-9 and TRBJ2-7; possible D gene TRBD1, 5 bases. This CDR3 contains 13 residues. V dropped 5 bases and J dropped 12 bases, with 20 bases sitting between them. Germline values: CDR1 SEHNR, CDR2 FQNEAQ (reference sequence). The CDR3 DNA sequence: TGTGCCAGCAGCGACGAAAACTCAGGGTCCCTGTACGTC. Translating gives CASSDENSGSLYV.

This sequence joins TRBV7-9 and TRBJ1-4; D is unresolved. The ends were cut back, 2 bases at V and 2 bases at J, with 6 bases in the middle. The CDR3 loop spans 14 amino acids. Looked up from germline, CDR1 is SEHNR and CDR2 is FQNEAQ (reference sequence). CDR3 residues: CASSLSWTNEKLFF. The CDR3 coding sequence is TGTGCCAGCAGCTTAAGCTGGACTAATGAAAAACTGTTTTTT.

This clone has more than one count but fewer than ten. J is TRBJ1-1 and V is TRBV7-9, with TRBD1 identical over 8 bases. V lost 0 bases, J lost 1 base, and 4 bases stayed unmatched. Germline lookup yields CDR1 SEHNR and CDR2 FQNEAQ (reference sequence). CDR3 length: 16 amino acids. The CDR3 sequence is CASSLAPQGENTEAFF. The DNA for the CDR3 is TGTGCCAGCAGCTTAGCCCCACAGGGGGAGAACACTGAAGCTTTCTTT. The variable domain in full, with the rest retrieved from reference TRBV7-9 and TRBJ1-1, is DTGVSQNPRHKITKRGQNVTFRCDPISEHNRLYWYRQTLGQGPEFLTYFQNEAQLEKSRLLSDRFSAERPKGSFSTLEIQRTEQGDSAMYLCASSLAPQGENTEAFFGQGTRLTVV.

The chain joins TRBV27 to TRBJ1-1; tentatively, D is TRBD1 (6 bases). The germline V and J ends were trimmed by 5 bases and 4 bases, with 14 bases remaining between them. The CDR3 consists of 14 residues. Germline loops: CDR1 MNHEY, CDR2 SMNVEV (reference sequence). The DNA of the CDR3 is TGTGCCAGCAGTCGCCCAGGGGTGGGCACTGAAGCTTTCTTT. The encoded protein is CASSRPGVGTEAFF.

This clone was detected only once. V usage is TRBV5-5 and J usage is TRBJ1-5; D call uncertain. Trimming removed 3 bases from V and 5 bases from J, with 18 bases in between. Germline V gene data show CDR1 as SGHKS and CDR2 as YYEKEE (reference sequence). CDR3 length equals 16 residues. The CDR3 DNA is TGTGCCAGCAGCTCCCCCGTTTCCCTCGGGGATCAGCCCCAGCATTTT. It codes for CASSSPVSLGDQPQHF.

The chain combines TRBV6-5 with TRBJ1-1; TRBD1 matches at 9 bases. The CDR3 covers 15 residues. The V gene end was trimmed by 5 bases and the J gene end by 2 bases; junction bases not matched to a gene: 6. Per the germline V gene, CDR1 is MNHEY and CDR2 is SVGAGI. The chain's CDR3 is CASSPTGGYNTEAFF. The CDR3 nucleotides are TGTGCCAGCAGTCCTACAGGGGGCTACAACACTGAAGCTTTCTTT.

This clone was seen once. V gene TRBV27 combines with J gene TRBJ1-6, with a tentative D call TRBD1 (6 bases). Germline V CDR1 and CDR2: MNHEY, SMNVEV (reference sequence). The CDR3 totals 15 residues. V was pared by 6 bases and J by 11 bases, with 20 bases between. The CDR3 spells CASSPGQPIMTPLHF. CDR3 bases: TGTGCCAGCAGCCCCGGACAGCCAATTATGACACCCCTCCACTTT.